This entry concerns a single T cell receptor beta chain. It lacks a known antigen. No much larger clone exists at a distance of one base, and base qualities are not known. This sample is drawn from a study of blood T cell repertoires in COVID-19 (dated by TCRdb to between 2020 and 2021). Describing the broader study: Collaborator samples came from the United States, Italy and Spain and covered acute and convalescent phases of COVID-19. The material from the prospective study consisted of cDNA or gDNA derived from T cells, B-cell-depleted T cells, or PBMCs. Subjects who had been exposed to COVID-19, were actively infected with it, or had recovered from it provided the deeply sampled blood TCRbeta repertoires that made up the dataset. A de-identified subject ID, COVID-19 status, age in years and sex were almost always included in the sample metadata. The repertoires were released in a freely available public database intended as a resource for research on the immune response to SARS-CoV-2. The samples were drawn from the first 160 participants of the ongoing ImmuneRACE study and from more than 1,000 subjects provided by 6 global collaborators. HLA class I and class II types, where available, came from metadata supplied by the sample provider rather than from assay-based typing.

Whole blood was collected in K2EDTA tubes by collaborating institutions according to the institutions' own protocols. Collaborator samples were shipped for TCRbeta analysis as frozen whole blood, isolated PBMCs, or DNA extracted from either sample type. What the work shows at the level of the full study, not this receptor alone: The quantity of clinical and demographic metadata differed by source and by participant and was supplied without curation.

The immunoSEQ Assay, a bias-controlled multiplex PCR, was used to amplify TCRbeta CDR3 regions from genomic DNA. The study's processing was this. The number of nucleated cells in each sample was estimated from the amplification of reference gene primers within the assay. Sequence reads were collapsed and filtered to measure the absolute abundance of every unique TCRbeta CDR3 rearrangement. For each sample, productive Simpson clonality was calculated as the square root of Simpson's diversity index over productive rearrangements. TCRdb carries this immuneACCESS record with in-frame sequences only. Its versions omit some clonotypes, under half of them owing to an unresolved V gene in the studies checked, with the rest unexplained. That table supplies the V and J calls and clone size; D and trimming were determined from the DNA. In all, the sample holds under 150,000 clones, and 88% of those were seen once. Approximately 2.5% of the sample is taken by the ten largest.

Spanning cysteine to phenylalanine, the CDR3 consists of 16 amino acids. Here the CDR3 DNA is all that survives: 48 bases in frame from base 1. V gives up 2 bases and J gives up 5 bases, and the segment between their germline ends measures 21 bases. CDR1 and CDR2 are read off the germline V gene (reference sequence) as GTSNPN and SVGIG. The sequence derives from a human donor in a cohort sampled during active COVID-19. The material sequenced was peripheral blood. The rearranged chain carries TRBV30 and TRBJ1-2; TRBD1 is a weak D gene call, 6 bases matching. The CDR3 protein: CAWSPTLLGAEYGYTF. The DNA sequence is TGTGCCTGGAGTCCGACACTCTTGGGGGCGGAGTATGGCTACACCTTC.